Shown below are 2 T cell receptor beta chains from a single sample sequenced in a study of metastatic and nonmetastatic thyroid tumors (dated by TCRdb to 2018 to 2021). Libraries were prepared through PCR. The sequencer listed for this sample is Illumina HiSeq 4000. Clones were called with MiXCR by TCRdb after fastp trimmed the public reads at Q25, and only in-frame beta chains were retained. This sample gives 35,000 to 40,000 clones in total; 17% of them show up just once. The leading ten clones occupy roughly 9.6% of the sample. Before undergoing thyroid surgery, none of the patients had been given any kind of treatment. Material: tumor tissue. These receptors were obtained from a female donor with papillary thyroid cancer or a benign thyroid nodule (not recorded which). Some clones in this sample may be carry-over from other donors' samples.

On this clone: A read error is likely, as this CDR3 ends without the conserved phenylalanine or tryptophan. The chain recombines TRBV28 with TRBJ2-1; D gene uncertain. The CDR3 runs to 14 residues. With 5 bases removed from V and 7 bases from J, the gap between germline ends came to 15 bases. Germline V gene sequence: CDR1 MDHEN, CDR2 SYDVKM. DNA for the CDR3: TGTGCCAGCAGTGAACGTCATGGGGAAAATGAGCAGTTCTAC. Protein product: CASSERHGENEQFY.

The chain links TRBV5-1 to TRBJ1-1, with a possible D match to TRBD1 (6 bases). This CDR3 is built from 14 residues. Germline-derived CDR1 and CDR2 are SGHRS and YFSETQ. The V gene lost 4 bases and the J gene lost 4 bases, with 14 bases spanning the gap. The CDR3, as DNA: TGCGCCAGCAGCCTCCAGGGGATGGGCACTGAAGCTTTCTTT. This encodes CASSLQGMGTEAFF.